This T cell receptor beta chain was observed in a study of control samples from healthy donors and cancer patients. The CDR3 has 17 residues. Per the germline V gene, CDR1 is LNHDA and CDR2 is SQIVND (reference sequence). After removal of 5 bases from V and 3 bases from J, the junction contained 11 bases not matched to a gene. Profiling relied on immunoSEQ multiplex PCR, and the TCRdb table lists in-frame clones only, not all of them. The sample carries about 94,000 clones, roughly nine tenths recorded once. The source of this sequence is a woman aged 18 to 35 in good health. Source material: blood. This chain joins TRBV19 and TRBJ1-5; TRBD1 aligns across 9 bases. CDR3 loop: CASSPLPDRGDNQPQHF. The CDR3 DNA follows: TGTGCCAGTAGTCCTCTACCGGACAGGGGTGACAATCAGCCCCAGCATTTT.